These 31 T cell receptor beta chains were sequenced from one sample in a study of shared clonotypes between healthy human individuals. CD8 cells regarded as naive lacked CD45RO, were positively chosen for CCR7, and omitted terminally differentiated effector memory CD45RA+ cells. The data were produced by immunoSEQ multiplex PCR, yet TCRdb's version contains in-frame clones alone and is incomplete. The profile shows about 1.9 million clones, roughly 93% of them singletons. The specimen sequenced was naive CD8+ T cells from PBMCs. The receptors here all came from a man younger than 30 in good health. Some clones in this sample may be carry-over from other donors' samples.

The chain employs TRBV28 and TRBJ2-1, with 9 positions matching TRBD1. This CDR3 comprises 20 residues. The V gene end was trimmed by 6 bases and the J gene end by 1 base; junction bases not matched to a gene: 19. Germline CDR1 MDHEN, CDR2 SYDVKM. CDR3 protein: CASSYPGQGSGSRSYNEQFF. Here the CDR3 DNA reads TGTGCCAGCAGCTACCCGGGACAGGGAAGCGGTTCAAGGTCCTACAATGAGCAGTTCTTC.

J is TRBJ2-1 and V is TRBV4-2; 14 nucleotides line up with TRBD2. Germline assignment: CDR1 LGHNA and CDR2 YNFKEQ. Unmatched junction bases numbered 13, after V lost 4 bases and J lost 5 bases. The CDR3 length is 19 residues. The CDR3 bases are TGTGCCAGCAGCCCACGGACTAGCGGGAGGCTCGCTCCCAACAATGAGCAGTTCTTC. Translating gives CASSPRTSGRLAPNNEQFF.

The rearrangement links TRBV28 to TRBJ1-2; D is possibly TRBD1 (5 bases). This CDR3 is 13 amino acids long. Germline V CDR1 and CDR2: MDHEN, SYDVKM. The ends were cut back, 8 bases at V and 0 bases at J, with 10 bases in the middle. The chain's CDR3 is CASSTGANYGYTF. The CDR3 region has the DNA TGTGCCAGCTCGACGGGGGCTAACTATGGCTACACCTTC.

As to this clone: The CDR3 does not end in the conserved phenylalanine or tryptophan, so this is likely a read error. Because the CDR3's place on the DNA is in doubt, the DNA is left out and the CDR3 is given as listed by TCRdb. The chain is built from TRBV6-1 and TRBJ1-1. Including both end residues, the CDR3 is 8 amino acids long. CDR1 and CDR2 from the germline V gene are MNHNS and SASEGT. CDR3 sequence reads: CASSNEGG.

This rearrangement joins TRBV11-2 to TRBJ2-7; D is possibly TRBD1 (5 bases). The ends were cut back, 1 base at V and 4 bases at J, with 11 bases in the middle. Germline V gene data show CDR1 as SGHAT and CDR2 as FQNNGV. The CDR3 runs to 14 residues. Here the CDR3 reads CASSLGGASYEQYF. CDR3 coding DNA: TGTGCCAGCAGCTTAGGTGGGGCATCGTACGAGCAGTACTTC.

This clone has a single count. This rearrangement joins TRBV6-5 to TRBJ1-2; D ambiguous. Germline V CDR1 and CDR2: MNHEY, SVGAGI. The CDR3 runs to 15 residues. Trimming removed 0 bases at V and 4 bases at J, with 12 bases between. CDR3 nucleotides: TGTGCCAGCAGTTACTCTTCCCCTCGGGGCTATGGCTACACCTTC. Translating it yields CASSYSSPRGYGYTF.

The chain carries TRBV11-2 and TRBJ2-7; 9 bases match TRBD2. CDR1 is SGHAT and CDR2 is FQNNGV in the germline V gene. The junction had 12 bases not matched to a gene; V was cut back by 1 base and J by 2 bases. This CDR3 spans 18 amino acids. CDR3 residues: CASSLGNSGRSLAYEQYF. CDR3 bases: TGTGCCAGCAGCTTAGGAAATAGCGGGAGAAGTCTGGCCTACGAGCAGTACTTC.

The CDR3 reads CASSLIGGGQNTDTQYF. CDR3 coding DNA: TGTGCCAGCAGCTTAATTGGCGGGGGACAGAACACAGATACGCAGTATTTT. The rearrangement joins TRBV7-3 to TRBJ2-3, with D perhaps being TRBD1 or TRBD2 (7 bases each). The CDR3 consists of 17 residues. V dropped 1 base and J dropped 2 bases, with 16 bases sitting between them. Germline CDR1 and CDR2: SGHTA and FQGTGA.

V usage is TRBV28 and J usage is TRBJ2-7, with 8 bases aligning to TRBD1. With V trimmed by 4 bases and J by 4 bases, 6 bases remained unmatched. The CDR3 length is 14 residues. The germline V gene encodes CDR1 MDHEN and CDR2 SYDVKM. The CDR3 is CASSWGTGGYEQYF. The CDR3 nucleotides are TGTGCCAGCAGTTGGGGGACAGGTGGATACGAGCAGTACTTC.

This chain's CDR3 is CASRTGRVPDTQYF. The CDR3 bases are TGTGCCAGCAGAACGGGCAGGGTACCAGATACGCAGTATTTT. The V call is TRBV28, the J call TRBJ2-3; TRBD1 is a possible D gene (5 bases). Trimming cost V 6 bases and J 4 bases, with 14 bases left between them. Germline V gene data show CDR1 as MDHEN and CDR2 as SYDVKM. This CDR3 comprises 14 residues.

The V and J genes are TRBV28 and TRBJ1-5; TRBD1 might be the D (5 bases). V was shortened by 2 bases and J by 9 bases, with 20 bases between the two germline ends. There are 16 residues in the CDR3. CDR1 and CDR2 from the germline V gene are MDHEN and SYDVKM. The CDR3: CASSLRGVAEEPPQHF. CDR3 nucleotide sequence: TGTGCCAGCAGTTTAAGAGGGGTAGCAGAAGAGCCGCCCCAGCATTTT.

This sequence joins TRBV6-5 and TRBJ1-1; tentative D call: TRBD1 (6 bases). Trimming stripped 1 base from V and 0 bases from J, with 9 bases between. CDR3 length: 15 amino acids. Germline V gene lookup returns CDR1 MNHEY and CDR2 SVGAGI. DNA of the CDR3: TGTGCCAGCAGTTACTGGGGGCGAATGAACACTGAAGCTTTCTTT. It encodes CASSYWGRMNTEAFF.

The CDR3 coding sequence is TGTGCCAGCAGCTTGCTAGCTCCCTTGAATGAGCAGTTCTTC. Residues: CASSLLAPLNEQFF. This sequence joins TRBV5-4 and TRBJ2-1; TRBD2 is a possible D gene (5 bases). CDR1 is SGHNT and CDR2 is YYREEE in the germline V gene (reference sequence). This CDR3 is 14 amino acids long. V shed 1 base and J shed 7 bases, with 12 bases lying between them.

Note on this clone: The same CDR3 is also encoded by other DNA sequences in this sample. V gene TRBV14 combines with J gene TRBJ2-7, with unresolved D. CDR3 length: 13 amino acids. V was trimmed by 1 base and J by 3 bases, leaving 7 bases between them. Germline V gene data show CDR1 as SGHDN and CDR2 as FVKESK. CDR3 sequence reads: CASSQVGFYEQYF. CDR3 coding DNA: TGTGCCAGCAGCCAAGTAGGGTTCTACGAGCAGTACTTC.

The chain couples TRBV7-9 to TRBJ2-1; TRBD2 matches 8 bases. J gave up 8 bases and V 4 bases, and 4 bases lay outside the gene matches. From germline, CDR1 is SEHNR and CDR2 FQNEAQ (reference sequence). The CDR3 contains 13 residues. CDR3 DNA sequence: TGTGCCAGCAGCTGGGGACTAGGGGATGAGCAGTTCTTC. Encoded protein: CASSWGLGDEQFF.

The rearrangement joins TRBV7-6 to TRBJ2-1, with D perhaps matching TRBD1 or TRBD2 (5 bases each). This CDR3 region has 15 residues. With 4 bases removed from V and 7 bases from J, the gap between germline ends came to 17 bases. Germline loops: CDR1 SGHVS, CDR2 FNYEAQ. CDR3 DNA sequence: TGTGCCAGCAGCTCCATAATCGGGGCCCAGAATGAGCAGTTCTTC. Translated, it gives CASSSIIGAQNEQFF.

The rearrangement uses TRBV29-1 and TRBJ2-3, with TRBD1 matching 8 bases. From germline, CDR1 is SQVTM and CDR2 ANQGSEA. The V and J ends lost 6 bases and 4 bases, in that order; junction bases with no gene match: 9. CDR3 length: 14 residues. The CDR3 nucleotides are TGCAGCGTCTCCGGACAGGGTCGGCCAGATACGCAGTATTTT. This encodes CSVSGQGRPDTQYF.

The chain combines TRBV28 with TRBJ1-1; D gene ambiguous. Germline V lookup: CDR1 MDHEN, CDR2 SYDVKM. There are 15 residues in the CDR3. V was cut by 6 bases and J by 7 bases, with 21 bases left in between. Here the CDR3 reads CASSSGPYNDHEAFF. The CDR3 coding sequence is TGTGCCAGCAGCTCCGGGCCTTACAATGATCATGAAGCTTTCTTT.

This clone is a singleton in its sample. The chain is built from TRBV7-8 and TRBJ1-4; no firm D call. The CDR3 has 15 amino acids. V was cut by 5 bases and J by 4 bases, with 14 bases left in between. Germline V lookup: CDR1 SGHVS, CDR2 FQNEAQ. The chain's CDR3 is CASSPRGEGNEKLFF. The CDR3 coding sequence is TGTGCCAGCAGCCCTCGAGGAGAGGGTAATGAAAAACTGTTTTTT.

This rearrangement joins TRBV5-1 to TRBJ1-1; D not resolved. Trimming stripped 3 bases from V and 1 base from J, with 13 bases between. Germline V gene sequence: CDR1 SGHRS, CDR2 YFSETQ. The CDR3 has 15 amino acids. The CDR3 is CASSWPPTENTEAFF. The CDR3 DNA reads TGCGCCAGCAGCTGGCCCCCCACAGAGAACACTGAAGCTTTCTTT.

The rearrangement links TRBV7-3 to TRBJ2-2; the D gene is possibly TRBD2 (5 bases). V was trimmed by 5 bases and J by 5 bases, leaving 15 bases between them. Germline V CDR1 and CDR2: SGHTA, FQGTGA. The CDR3 contains 15 residues. Written as DNA, the CDR3 is TGTGCCAGCAGCCAGGAACTAGGTGGAACCGGGGAGCTGTTTTTT. This codes for CASSQELGGTGELFF.

The chain recombines TRBV7-9 with TRBJ1-1; D uncertain. Germline CDR1 reads SEHNR; CDR2 reads FQNEAQ (reference sequence). V was clipped by 7 bases and J by 0 bases, with 6 bases between them. The CDR3 is 12 residues long. This chain's CDR3 is CASTTMNTEAFF. CDR3 bases: TGTGCCAGCACGACTATGAACACTGAAGCTTTCTTT.

The V call is TRBV7-8, the J call TRBJ1-5; TRBD1 might be the D (5 bases). The CDR3 consists of 14 residues. V was trimmed by 10 bases and J by 1 base, leaving 14 bases between them. The germline gives CDR1 SGHVS, CDR2 FQNEAQ. The CDR3 reads CATYETASNQPQHF. CDR3 in DNA: TGTGCCACATACGAGACAGCGAGCAATCAGCCCCAGCATTTT. Complete variable domain (other parts from reference TRBV7-8 and TRBJ1-5): GAGVSQSPRYKVAKRGQDVALRCDPISGHVSLFWYQQALGQGPEFLTYFQNEAQLDKSGLPSDRFFAERPEGSVSTLKIQRTQQEDSAVYLCATYETASNQPQHFGDGTRLSIL.

The chain is built from TRBV19 and TRBJ2-7; the match to TRBD2 covers 11 bases. J was trimmed by 5 bases and V by 1 base; bases with no gene match: 4. Germline V gene sequence: CDR1 LNHDA, CDR2 SQIVND (reference sequence). The CDR3 consists of 15 residues. This chain's CDR3 is CASSIGPSGRNEQYF. The CDR3 DNA sequence: TGTGCCAGTAGTATAGGCCCTAGCGGGAGGAACGAGCAGTACTTC.

The chain combines TRBV7-9 with TRBJ1-2; no definite D call. In germline, CDR1 is SEHNR, CDR2 FQNEAQ (reference sequence). V was trimmed by 1 base and J by 8 bases, leaving 11 bases between them. The CDR3 has 13 residues. CDR3 DNA sequence: TGTGCCAGCAGCTTAGGAAGTGATTTCGGCTACACCTTC. Translating it yields CASSLGSDFGYTF. The complete variable domain, with remaining parts taken from reference TRBV7-9 and TRBJ1-2, reads DTGVSQNPRHKITKRGQNVTFRCDPISEHNRLYWYRQTLGQGPEFLTYFQNEAQLEKSRLLSDRFSAERPKGSFSTLEIQRTEQGDSAMYLCASSLGSDFGYTFGSGTRLTVV.

J is TRBJ2-3 and V is TRBV2; 9 nucleotides agree with TRBD2. Looked up from germline, CDR1 is SNHLY and CDR2 is FYNNEI. The trim removed 2 bases at V and 2 bases at J, leaving 8 bases unmatched. This CDR3 is 17 amino acids long. CDR3 sequence (DNA): TGTGCCAGCAGTGAAATGAGACGGACTAGCGCCACAGATACGCAGTATTTT. It specifies CASSEMRRTSATDTQYF.

V is TRBV28 and J is TRBJ1-2, with 8 bases fitting TRBD1. Per germline, CDR1 MDHEN and CDR2 SYDVKM. V shed 3 bases, J shed 3 bases, and the junction held 12 bases outside the gene matches. The CDR3 has 17 amino acids. The CDR3 here is CASSFRGRGLADYGYTF. CDR3 nucleotides: TGTGCCAGCAGTTTTCGTGGCAGGGGGCTGGCTGACTATGGCTACACCTTC.

The genes are TRBV5-1 and TRBJ1-3; 10 nucleotides agree with TRBD1. Unmatched junction bases numbered 9, after V lost 1 base and J lost 8 bases. Germline CDR1 reads SGHRS; CDR2 reads YFSETQ. CDR3 size: 16 residues. The CDR3 DNA sequence: TGCGCCAGCAGCTTGCAGGGACAGGGGTTATCGGACACCATATATTTT. Translating gives CASSLQGQGLSDTIYF.

This sequence joins TRBV28 and TRBJ2-1; 10 nucleotides match TRBD2. V shed 1 base, J shed 8 bases, and the junction held 5 bases outside the gene matches. The germline V gene has CDR1 MDHEN and CDR2 SYDVKM. The CDR3 covers 15 residues. The CDR3 region is CASSLSSSGSYEQFF. As DNA, the CDR3 is TGTGCCAGCAGTTTATCTTCTAGCGGGAGTTATGAGCAGTTCTTC. The full variable domain, in which reference TRBV28 and TRBJ2-1 provide the parts outside the CDR3, is DVKVTQSSRYLVKRTGEKVFLECVQDMDHENMFWYRQDPGLGLRLIYFSYDVKMKEKGDIPEGYSVSREKKERFSLILESASTNQTSMYLCASSLSSSGSYEQFFGPGTRLTVL.

The chain combines TRBV7-8 with TRBJ2-7, with 7 nucleotides matching TRBD2. CDR3 size: 12 residues. Germline CDR1 and CDR2: SGHVS and FQNEAQ. The V segment lost 5 bases and the J segment 6 bases; nucleotides outside the gene matches: 4. The CDR3 sequence is CASSPSGGEQYF. The CDR3, as DNA: TGTGCCAGCAGCCCCTCGGGGGGCGAGCAGTACTTC.

With regard to this clone: Other DNA variants within this sample encode the same CDR3. The rearrangement uses TRBV9 and TRBJ2-7; 8 bases are shared with TRBD2. V lost 4 bases and J lost 0; bases outside the gene matches: 3. The germline gives CDR1 SGDLS, CDR2 YYNGEE. The CDR3 has 14 amino acids. The CDR3 region is CASSPSGSSYEQYF. For the CDR3, the DNA is TGTGCCAGCAGCCCCAGCGGGAGCTCCTACGAGCAGTACTTC.